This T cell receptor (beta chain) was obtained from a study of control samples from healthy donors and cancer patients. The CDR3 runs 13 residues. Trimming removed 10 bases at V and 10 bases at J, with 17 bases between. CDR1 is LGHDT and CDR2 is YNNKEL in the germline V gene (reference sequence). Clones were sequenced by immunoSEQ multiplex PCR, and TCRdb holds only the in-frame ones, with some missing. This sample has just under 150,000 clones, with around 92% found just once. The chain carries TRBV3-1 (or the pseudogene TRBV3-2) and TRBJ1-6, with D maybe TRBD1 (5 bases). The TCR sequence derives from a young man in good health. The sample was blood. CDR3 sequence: CATRQGGRSPLHF. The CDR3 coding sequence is TGTGCCACGCGGCAGGGTGGACGGTCACCCCTCCACTTT.